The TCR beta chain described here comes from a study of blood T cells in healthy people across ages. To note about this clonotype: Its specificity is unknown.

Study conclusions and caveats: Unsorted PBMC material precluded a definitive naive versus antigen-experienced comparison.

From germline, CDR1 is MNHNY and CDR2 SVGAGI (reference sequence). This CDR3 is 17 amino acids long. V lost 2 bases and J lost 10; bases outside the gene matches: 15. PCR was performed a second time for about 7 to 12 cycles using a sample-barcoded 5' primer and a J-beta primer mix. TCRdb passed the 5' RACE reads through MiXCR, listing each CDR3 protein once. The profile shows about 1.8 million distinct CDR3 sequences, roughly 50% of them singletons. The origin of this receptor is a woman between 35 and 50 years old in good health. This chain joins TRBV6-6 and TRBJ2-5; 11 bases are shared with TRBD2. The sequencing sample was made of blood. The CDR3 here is CASSYGTSGANPRDQYF. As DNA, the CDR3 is TGTGCCAGCAGTTACGGGACTAGCGGAGCCAACCCAAGAGACCAGTACTTC.